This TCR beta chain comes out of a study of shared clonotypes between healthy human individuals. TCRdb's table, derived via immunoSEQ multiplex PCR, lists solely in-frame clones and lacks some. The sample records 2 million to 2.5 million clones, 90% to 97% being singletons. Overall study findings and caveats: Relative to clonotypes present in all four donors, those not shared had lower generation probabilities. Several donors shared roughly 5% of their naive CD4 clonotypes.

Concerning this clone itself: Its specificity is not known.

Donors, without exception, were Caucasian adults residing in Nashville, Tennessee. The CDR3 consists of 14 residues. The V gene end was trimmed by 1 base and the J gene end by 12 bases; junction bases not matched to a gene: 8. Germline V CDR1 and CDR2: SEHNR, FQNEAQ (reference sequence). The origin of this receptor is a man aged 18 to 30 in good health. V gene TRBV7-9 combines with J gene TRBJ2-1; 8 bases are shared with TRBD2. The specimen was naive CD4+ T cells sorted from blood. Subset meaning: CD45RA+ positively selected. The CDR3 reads CASSLEGLAGRQFF. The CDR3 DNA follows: TGTGCCAGCAGCTTAGAGGGCCTAGCGGGCCGGCAGTTCTTC.